Below are 28 T cell receptor beta chains sequenced from a single sample in a study of blood T cell repertoires in COVID-19. Some clones are missing from TCRdb's copy, which holds only in-frame ones; the method was immunoSEQ multiplex PCR. The sample shows about 150,000 clones, more than 80% of them seen only once. Sample: PBMCs or T cells enriched from blood (not recorded which). The source of these receptors is a man aged 45-65 years who had recovered from COVID-19.

The chain employs TRBV3-1 (or the pseudogene TRBV3-2) and TRBJ1-3; weak D call: TRBD1 (6 bases). CDR3 length equals 17 residues. Trimming left V 4 bases short and J 0 bases short, with 16 bases between. Looked up from germline, CDR1 is LGHDT and CDR2 is YNNKEL (reference sequence). This chain's CDR3 is CASSRKTGAVSGNTIYF. CDR3 DNA sequence: TGTGCCAGCAGCCGGAAGACAGGCGCAGTCTCTGGAAACACCATATATTTT.

V gene TRBV24-1 combines with J gene TRBJ2-3, with a weak D call TRBD1 (5 bases). The germline V gene has CDR1 KGHDR and CDR2 SFDVKD. Trimming shortened V by 4 bases and J by 6 bases, and 16 bases separated the two germline ends. The CDR3 sequence is 15 residues long. CDR3 sequence reads: CATSDSRQRTDTQYF. The CDR3, as DNA: TGTGCCACCAGTGACTCAAGACAGAGAACTGATACGCAGTATTTT.

This chain joins TRBV7-9 and TRBJ1-4, with D perhaps matching TRBD1 (5 bases). The CDR3 runs 16 residues. V gave up 6 bases and J gave up 4 bases, with 18 bases separating them. Germline assignment: CDR1 SEHNR and CDR2 FQNEAQ (reference sequence). The CDR3 region has the DNA TGTGCCAGCAGAGGAGAAGGCAGGGCCGATAATGAAAAACTGTTTTTT. It is translated as CASRGEGRADNEKLFF.

The V gene is TRBV9, the J gene TRBJ1-4; D uncertain. CDR1 and CDR2 from the germline V gene are SGDLS and YYNGEE. V was shortened by 0 bases and J by 4 bases, with 10 bases between the two germline ends. The CDR3 is 15 residues long. The CDR3 spells CASSVDGRNNEKLFF. CDR3 DNA sequence: TGTGCCAGCAGCGTAGACGGGAGGAATAATGAAAAACTGTTTTTT.

The chain has TRBV4-3 and TRBJ1-2; D is unclear. The length of the CDR3 is 15 residues. Germline V gene lookup returns CDR1 LGHNA and CDR2 YSLEER. Trimming removed 1 base at V and 0 bases at J, with 9 bases between. The CDR3 DNA follows: TGCGCCAGCAGCCAAGTTGGAGGGTCTAACTATGGCTACACCTTC. Amino acids: CASSQVGGSNYGYTF.

The J gene is TRBJ2-2, the V gene TRBV5-4; D is unresolved. Looked up from germline, CDR1 is SGHNT and CDR2 is YYREEE (reference sequence). This CDR3 has 17 amino acids. V gave up 4 bases and J gave up 0 bases, with 16 bases separating them. CDR3 DNA: TGTGCCAGCAGCGCAGGAATAGGAACCTCGAACACCGGGGAGCTGTTTTTT. The encoded protein is CASSAGIGTSNTGELFF.

The chain links TRBV5-1 to TRBJ1-5; TRBD1 matches at 7 bases. The J segment lost 6 bases and the V segment lost 0 bases, leaving 9 bases of the junction unmatched. The CDR3 contains 16 residues. The germline gives CDR1 SGHRS, CDR2 YFSETQ. In DNA, the CDR3 is TGCGCCAGCAGCTTGGGGAGGGGGCGAGTTGCTCAGCCCCAGCATTTT. Its translation: CASSLGRGRVAQPQHF.

J is TRBJ2-1 and V is TRBV24-1, with 7 bases fitting TRBD2. CDR1 is KGHDR and CDR2 is SFDVKD in the germline V gene. The CDR3 consists of 18 residues. V shed 6 bases, J shed 0 bases, and the junction held 13 bases outside the gene matches. CDR3 DNA: TGTGCCACCAGTCCGACTAGCCAGGGAGCCCACTCCTACAATGAGCAGTTCTTC. Translated, it gives CATSPTSQGAHSYNEQFF.

The chain uses TRBV28 and TRBJ2-5, with D unresolved. CDR3 size: 13 residues. Germline loops: CDR1 MDHEN, CDR2 SYDVKM. The V gene lost 7 bases and the J gene lost 1 base, with 10 bases spanning the gap. The CDR3 DNA is TGTGCCAGCACTTCGGGTCTCCAAGAGACCCAGTACTTC. Its protein product is CASTSGLQETQYF.

The count of this clone is one. This chain joins TRBV9 and TRBJ2-7, with TRBD1 matching over 7 bases. Trimming took 3 bases from V and 5 from J; bases not matched to a gene: 11. This CDR3 is 15 amino acids long. Germline CDR1 SGDLS, CDR2 YYNGEE. CDR3 nucleotide sequence: TGTGCCAGCAGCGGGTACGAGGGACAGACCCACGAGCAGTACTTC. Amino acids: CASSGYEGQTHEQYF. The whole variable domain, filled in from reference TRBV9 and TRBJ2-7, reads DSGVTQTPKHLITATGQRVTLRCSPRSGDLSVYWYQQSLDQGLQFLIQYYNGEERAKGNILERFSAQQFPDLHSELNLSSLELGDSALYFCASSGYEGQTHEQYFGPGTRLTVT.

This chain uses TRBV19 with TRBJ1-5; 12 positions match TRBD1. Germline trimming cut 9 bases from V and 2 bases from J; bases unmatched to any gene: 2. Germline values: CDR1 LNHDA, CDR2 SQIVND (reference sequence). The CDR3 sequence is 14 residues long. CDR3 amino acids: CASGTGGGNQPQHF. CDR3 DNA sequence: TGTGCCAGCGGGACAGGGGGCGGCAATCAGCCCCAGCATTTT. The full variable domain, in which reference TRBV19 and TRBJ1-5 provide the parts outside the CDR3, is DGGITQSPKYLFRKEGQNVTLSCEQNLNHDAMYWYRQDPGQGLRLIYYSQIVNDFQKGDIAEGYSVSREKKESFPLTVTSAQKNPTAFYLCASGTGGGNQPQHFGDGTRLSIL.

The chain's CDR3 is CASSLDRVGDSLRGNTIYF. The CDR3 DNA follows: TGTGCCAGCAGCTTAGATCGAGTCGGAGACTCATTGAGAGGAAACACCATATATTTT. The chain uses TRBV7-2 and TRBJ1-3; unclear D gene. Germline assignment: CDR1 SGHTA and CDR2 FQGNSA. The CDR3 runs 19 residues. The V end lost 1 base, the J end lost 4 bases, and 23 bases lay between the germline ends. The full variable domain, rest sourced from reference TRBV7-2 and TRBJ1-3, is GAGVSQSPSNKVTEKGKDVELRCDPISGHTALYWYRQSLGQGLEFLIYFQGNSAPDKSGLPSDRFSAERTGGSVSTLTIQRTQQEDSAVYLCASSLDRVGDSLRGNTIYFGEGSWLTVV.

V and J are TRBV18 and TRBJ1-3, with 7 bases lining up with TRBD1. The trim removed 2 bases at V and 2 bases at J, leaving 6 bases unmatched. CDR3 length: 16 amino acids. Germline values: CDR1 KGHSH, CDR2 LQKENI. CDR3 coding DNA: TGTGCCAGCTCACCAAAAACAGGGGATACTGGAAACACCATATATTTT. Translating it yields CASSPKTGDTGNTIYF.

The rearrangement joins TRBV7-8 to TRBJ2-1; the D gene is possibly TRBD2 (5 bases). The V gene's germline CDR1 is SGHVS and CDR2 FQNEAQ. V was pared by 5 bases and J by 12 bases, with 8 bases between. CDR3 size: 10 residues. CDR3 DNA sequence: TGTGCCAGCAGCCGTCGGGGGCAGTTCTTC. It encodes CASSRRGQFF.

The chain is built from TRBV7-5 and TRBJ1-2. TRBV7-5 is given as a pseudogene. This CDR3 is 13 amino acids long. CDR3 DNA sequence: TGTGTCAGAAGCCAATCGGGGGGTAAAGGCTACACCTTC. It is translated as CVRSQSGGKGYTF.

This chain connects TRBV3-1 (or the pseudogene TRBV3-2) to TRBJ1-3; D is unresolved. V was pared by 0 bases and J by 2 bases, with 8 bases between. Germline loops: CDR1 LGHDT, CDR2 YNNKEL (reference sequence). There are 15 residues in the CDR3. CDR3 loop: CASSQEFGAGNTIYF. CDR3 in DNA: TGTGCCAGCAGCCAAGAATTCGGGGCTGGAAACACCATATATTTT.

The CDR3, as DNA: TGTGCCAGCAGCTTCTTAATGCGGGAGGGCATCCACGAGCAGTACTTC. Its protein is CASSFLMREGIHEQYF. The chain couples TRBV2 to TRBJ2-7, with 9 bases aligning to TRBD2. The V segment lost 6 bases and the J segment 5 bases; nucleotides outside the gene matches: 14. This CDR3 comprises 16 residues. Per the germline V gene, CDR1 is SNHLY and CDR2 is FYNNEI.

The J gene is TRBJ2-1, the V gene TRBV11-2, with 7 bases lining up with TRBD2. V was clipped by 3 bases and J by 2 bases; unmatched bases: 4. CDR1 SGHAT and CDR2 FQNNGV come from the germline V gene. CDR3 length equals 15 residues. CDR3 protein: CASSFTSAPYNEQFF. The DNA of the CDR3 is TGTGCCAGCAGCTTTACTAGCGCGCCCTACAATGAGCAGTTCTTC.

This clone appeared a few times. V usage is TRBV28 and J usage is TRBJ1-1, with unresolved D. The CDR3 covers 11 residues. Trimming removed 4 bases from V and 6 bases from J, with 6 bases in between. The germline V gene encodes CDR1 MDHEN and CDR2 SYDVKM. As DNA, the CDR3 is TGTGCCAGCAGTTCCCAGTCTGAAGCTTTCTTT. The encoded protein is CASSSQSEAFF.

In DNA form, the CDR3 reads TGCGCCAGCAGTTCACCCGGGACAGGGAACACAGATACGCAGTATTTT. This sequence encodes CASSSPGTGNTDTQYF. J is TRBJ2-3 and V is TRBV5-1; 9 positions agree with TRBD1. J lost 2 bases, V lost 5 bases, and 9 bases had no gene match. Germline V gene data show CDR1 as SGHRS and CDR2 as YFSETQ. The CDR3 contains 16 residues. The full variable domain, its missing parts supplied by reference TRBV5-1 and TRBJ2-3, is KAGVTQTPRYLIKTRGQQVTLSCSPISGHRSVSWYQQTPGQGLQFLFEYFSETQRNKGNFPGRFSGRQFSNSRSEMNVSTLELGDSALYLCASSSPGTGNTDTQYFGPGTRLTVL.

J is TRBJ2-2 and V is TRBV5-1; 9 bases are a match to TRBD1. Germline loops: CDR1 SGHRS, CDR2 YFSETQ. This CDR3 region has 19 residues. The ends lost 2 bases at V and 0 bases at J; junction bases unmatched: 11. CDR3 region: CASSFRDRVSPANTGELFF. In nucleotides, the CDR3 is TGCGCCAGCAGCTTCAGGGACAGGGTTTCTCCGGCGAACACCGGGGAGCTGTTTTTT.

The sample holds one count of this clone. The V call is TRBV2, the J call TRBJ1-6; 10 bases are shared with TRBD1. CDR3 length: 15 residues. V trimming: 7 bases; J trimming: 6 bases; junction bases outside the gene matches: 6. Germline CDR1 SNHLY, CDR2 FYNNEI. This chain's CDR3 is CASTFRTGGNSPLHF. CDR3 DNA sequence: TGTGCCAGCACCTTCCGGACAGGGGGTAATTCACCCCTCCACTTT.

V usage is TRBV29-1 and J usage is TRBJ1-1; weak D call: TRBD1 (6 bases). CDR1 is SQVTM and CDR2 is ANQGSEA in the germline V gene. CDR3 length: 14 residues. Deletions cut 7 bases from V and 1 base from J, with 16 bases between. In nucleotides, the CDR3 is TGCAGCGCCATAGCCAGGGGCCCGAACACTGAAGCTTTCTTT. It yields the protein CSAIARGPNTEAFF.

The chain links TRBV2 to TRBJ2-2; D is ambiguous. This CDR3 is built from 14 residues. Germline V gene lookup returns CDR1 SNHLY and CDR2 FYNNEI. V was cut by 4 bases and J by 2 bases, with 8 bases left in between. The CDR3 is CASSVQRNTGELFF. As DNA, the CDR3 is TGTGCCAGCAGTGTACAGAGAAACACCGGGGAGCTGTTTTTT.

This clone was counted only a few times. The chain links TRBV18 to TRBJ1-6; D call uncertain. This CDR3 has 13 residues. V lost 6 bases to trimming and J lost 7 bases, with 10 bases between them. Germline V gives CDR1 KGHSH, CDR2 LQKENI. CDR3 region: CASSNGRNSPLHF. Written as DNA, the CDR3 is TGTGCCAGCTCCAACGGGAGAAATTCACCCCTCCACTTT.

The CDR3 region is CAISEYGTSGTDTQYF. The CDR3 DNA follows: TGTGCCATCAGTGAGTATGGGACTAGCGGCACAGATACGCAGTATTTT. This rearrangement joins TRBV10-3 to TRBJ2-3; 10 nucleotides align to TRBD2. V lost 1 base and J lost 1; bases outside the gene matches: 2. CDR3 length: 16 amino acids. CDR1 and CDR2 (germline): ENHRY, SYGVKD.

This clone was recorded only once. CDR3 region: CASSSPTETQYF. DNA of the CDR3: TGTGCCAGCAGTTCCCCTACGGAGACCCAGTACTTC. The rearrangement uses TRBV6-5 and TRBJ2-5; D is uncertain. The CDR3 covers 12 residues. CDR1 is MNHEY and CDR2 is SVGAGI in the germline V gene. Trimming took 4 bases from V and 5 from J, leaving 8 bases between them.

The gene calls are TRBV18 and TRBJ2-1; D is unresolved. Germline loops: CDR1 KGHSH, CDR2 LQKENI. The CDR3 length is 13 residues. V lost 2 bases and J lost 8, with 10 bases in between. The CDR3 region is CASSPGPADEQFF. The DNA for the CDR3 is TGTGCCAGCTCACCAGGGCCCGCCGATGAGCAGTTCTTC. Full variable domain (remainder filled in from reference TRBV18 and TRBJ2-1): NAGVMQNPRHLVRRRGQEARLRCSPMKGHSHVYWYRQLPEEGLKFMVYLQKENIIDESGMPKERFSAEFPKEGPSILRIQQVVRGDSAAYFCASSPGPADEQFFGPGTRLTVL.